The 12 T cell receptor beta chains in this list originate from one sample, sequenced in a study of blood T cells in healthy people across ages. With a J-beta primer mix and a sample-barcoded 5' primer, a second PCR ran about 7 to 11 cycles. TCRdb fed the 5' RACE reads into MiXCR, producing one record per CDR3 protein. The repertoire holds about 2 million distinct CDR3 sequences, roughly 52% seen once, with roughly 2% in the top ten. The source material was blood. The receptors derive from a middle-aged woman in good health.

As concerns this clonotype: Germline and junction disagree at one end, which may indicate a read error. The chain recombines TRBV4-1 with TRBJ2-1; 8 nucleotides agree with TRBD2. The germline V gene has CDR1 MGHRA and CDR2 YSYEKL. This CDR3 is built from 19 residues. This CDR3 is CASGQDESSGALHHNEQFF. The CDR3 coding sequence is TGCGCCAGCGGCCAAGATGAGAGTAGCGGGGCGCTTCACCACAATGAGCAGTTCTTC.

The rearrangement joins TRBV27 to TRBJ1-6; a possible D gene is TRBD1 (5 bases). Trimming left V 5 bases short and J 10 bases short, with 18 bases between. The CDR3 sequence is 15 residues long. Germline V CDR1 and CDR2: MNHEY, SMNVEV (reference sequence). The CDR3 loop reads CASSPPGALGSPLHF. The CDR3 region has the DNA TGTGCCAGCAGTCCACCCGGGGCCTTAGGGTCACCCCTCCACTTT.

The chain joins TRBV7-9 to TRBJ2-3, with D uncertain. There are 14 residues in the CDR3. Trimming stripped 1 base from V and 4 bases from J, with 9 bases between. CDR1 and CDR2 from the germline V gene are SEHNR and FQNEAQ (reference sequence). CDR3 sequence reads: CASSLDVLADTQYF. The CDR3 nucleotides are TGTGCCAGCAGCTTAGATGTCCTGGCAGATACGCAGTATTTT. The full variable domain, its missing parts supplied by reference TRBV7-9 and TRBJ2-3, is DTGVSQNPRHKITKRGQNVTFRCDPISEHNRLYWYRQTLGQGPEFLTYFQNEAQLEKSRLLSDRFSAERPKGSFSTLEIQRTEQGDSAMYLCASSLDVLADTQYFGPGTRLTVL.

The chain carries TRBV7-8 and TRBJ2-7; D is possibly TRBD1 (8 bases). This CDR3 spans 13 amino acids. Germline assignment: CDR1 SGHVS and CDR2 FQNEAQ. V shed 6 bases and J shed 7 bases, with 16 bases lying between them. CDR3: CASRGTGAGEQYF. CDR3 in DNA: TGTGCCAGCAGGGGGACAGGAGCGGGGGAGCAGTACTTC.

The genes are TRBV9 and TRBJ2-1; D is ambiguous. Trimming left V 4 bases short and J 8 bases short, with 10 bases between. The length of the CDR3 is 12 residues. Germline-derived CDR1 and CDR2 are SGDLS and YYNGEE. CDR3 sequence (DNA): TGTGCCAGCAGCATATATAGAGATGAGCAGTTCTTC. It specifies CASSIYRDEQFF.

The chain combines TRBV7-9 with TRBJ2-5, with 8 bases aligning to TRBD2. The CDR3 is 14 residues long. CDR1 SEHNR and CDR2 FQNEAQ come from the germline V gene (reference sequence). V lost 5 bases and J lost 2; bases outside the gene matches: 4. CDR3 loop: CASSHGTRQETQYF. In nucleotides, the CDR3 is TGTGCCAGCAGCCACGGGACTAGGCAAGAGACCCAGTACTTC.

The V and J genes are TRBV5-1 and TRBJ2-6, with D unclear. The V gene's germline CDR1 is SGHRS and CDR2 YFSETQ. V shed 0 bases and J shed 0 bases, with 13 bases lying between them. This CDR3 region has 18 residues. The DNA for the CDR3 is TGCGCCAGCAGCTTGGGTCCAGCCGTGTACTCTGGGGCCAACGTCCTGACTTTC. This gives the protein CASSLGPAVYSGANVLTF.

The V call is TRBV7-9, the J call TRBJ1-1; TRBD1 might be the D (5 bases). Trimming removed 7 bases from V and 6 bases from J, with 21 bases in between. Germline V gives CDR1 SEHNR, CDR2 FQNEAQ (reference sequence). The CDR3 has 15 amino acids. CDR3 loop: CASNELGGIVAEAFF. The CDR3 DNA follows: TGTGCCAGCAACGAACTTGGGGGGATCGTGGCTGAAGCTTTCTTT.

The J gene is TRBJ2-3, the V gene TRBV11-2, with 8 nucleotides matching TRBD2. Germline lookup yields CDR1 SGHAT and CDR2 FQNNGV. This CDR3 contains 17 residues. Losses at the gene ends were 3 bases for V and 4 bases for J; bases not matched to a gene: 12. CDR3 amino acids: CASSLPRGGLRADTQYF. Here the CDR3 DNA reads TGTGCCAGCAGCTTGCCACGGGGGGGCCTCAGGGCAGATACGCAGTATTTT.

This sequence joins TRBV4-2 and TRBJ2-2; TRBD1 or TRBD2 may be the D gene (6 bases each). The CDR3 covers 17 residues. In germline, CDR1 is LGHNA, CDR2 YNFKEQ. Trimming stripped 0 bases from V and 6 bases from J, with 17 bases between. The CDR3 is CASSQETGWGAPGELFF. The CDR3 nucleotides are TGTGCCAGCAGCCAAGAAACTGGGTGGGGGGCCCCCGGGGAGCTGTTTTTT.

The rearrangement links TRBV28 to TRBJ1-2; D not certain. Looked up from germline, CDR1 is MDHEN and CDR2 is SYDVKM. The CDR3 length is 14 residues. The V end was cut by 9 bases, the J end by 5 bases, with 19 bases between. The chain's CDR3 is CARTLPPPGYGYTF. The CDR3 nucleotides are TGTGCCAGGACCCTGCCCCCACCGGGGTATGGCTACACCTTC.

This sequence joins TRBV7-2 and TRBJ1-1, with a weak D call TRBD1 (5 bases). Germline V lookup: CDR1 SGHTA, CDR2 FQGNSA. V lost 4 bases and J lost 6, with 12 bases in between. This CDR3 region has 13 residues. The CDR3 spells CASSYHRGPEAFF. The CDR3 coding sequence is TGTGCCAGCAGCTATCACCGGGGCCCTGAAGCTTTCTTT.